This TCR beta chain comes out of a study of T cells in Graves' hyperthyroidism and ophthalmopathy. The study excluded patients with uncontrolled infection, other autoimmune disease, pregnancy or lactation. Worth noting for this clonotype: Antigen unknown.

Germline V gives CDR1 ENHRY, CDR2 SYGVKD. V was cut by 6 bases and J by 4 bases, with 12 bases left in between. CDR3 length: 13 residues. Study-level findings and limits: Ophthalmopathy prediction by the model preceded onset by a median roughly 6 months. Blood shared most expanded thyroid clonotypes above 0.001. Ophthalmopathy could be told apart from stable hyperthyroidism with a 13 V-J model.

TCR beta CDR3 region amplification was performed from RNA transcripts. The HTBI primer set served for first-round RT-PCR of the TCR CDR3. One entry per CDR3 protein, called by TCRdb with MiXCR from the multiplex PCR reads. The sample records approximately 510,000 distinct CDR3 sequences, around 50% being singletons. This rearrangement joins TRBV10-3 to TRBJ2-5; TRBD2 might be the D (6 bases). Material for sequencing was peripheral blood or thyroid tissue (not recorded which). This sequence was found in an adult woman with Graves' disease, either hyperthyroidism or ophthalmopathy (not recorded which). CDR3 DNA: TGTGCCATCAGGGATACTAGCAGAGAGACCCAGTACTTC. It yields the protein CAIRDTSRETQYF.